The 10 T cell receptor beta chains below all came from one sample that was sequenced in a study of graft-versus-host responses after intestinal transplantation. For these receptors, no antigen is known. Some clones are missing from TCRdb's copy, which holds only in-frame ones; the method was immunoSEQ multiplex PCR. The repertoire holds fewer than 120,000 clones, over 85% seen once, with around 0.49% in the top ten. Specimen: unstimulated CD8+ T cells sorted from spleen or lymph node cells, collected before intestinal transplant. Receptor source: a human donor who received an intestinal transplant.

The J gene is TRBJ1-5, the V gene TRBV19; 9 bases agree with TRBD1. Losses at the gene ends were 3 bases for V and 4 bases for J; bases not matched to a gene: 7. The CDR3 is made up of 16 amino acids. CDR1 and CDR2 (germline): LNHDA, SQIVND (reference sequence). The CDR3 DNA reads as TGTGCCAGTAGTATCACAGGGGGCCGGACGAATCAGCCCCAGCATTTT. It translates to CASSITGGRTNQPQHF.

This chain joins TRBV11-2 and TRBJ2-5; D gene uncertain. The germline V gene encodes CDR1 SGHAT and CDR2 FQNNGV. Trimming pared 8 bases from V and 3 bases from J, leaving 10 bases between. The CDR3 covers 12 residues. CDR3: CASASLKETQYF. For the CDR3, the DNA is TGTGCCAGCGCCAGCCTGAAAGAGACCCAGTACTTC.

This clone was recorded only once. The J gene is TRBJ1-2, the V gene TRBV27, with D possibly being TRBD1 (5 bases). Trimming took off 6 bases at V and 3 bases at J, with 14 bases between the two ends. Germline V gene sequence: CDR1 MNHEY, CDR2 SMNVEV (reference sequence). This CDR3 has 14 residues. The CDR3 DNA follows: TGTGCCAGCAGCCGGACGGGACGGGACTATGGCTACACCTTC. Translated, it gives CASSRTGRDYGYTF.

The chain has TRBV5-1 and TRBJ1-2, with 8 nucleotides matching TRBD1. CDR1 is SGHRS, CDR2 YFSETQ, per germline. The V and J ends lost 0 bases and 4 bases, in that order; junction bases with no gene match: 5. This CDR3 contains 15 residues. Here the CDR3 reads CASSLEGQGGYGYTF. As DNA, the CDR3 is TGCGCCAGCAGCTTGGAAGGACAGGGTGGCTATGGCTACACCTTC. The full variable domain, completed using reference TRBV5-1 and TRBJ1-2, is KAGVTQTPRYLIKTRGQQVTLSCSPISGHRSVSWYQQTPGQGLQFLFEYFSETQRNKGNFPGRFSGRQFSNSRSEMNVSTLELGDSALYLCASSLEGQGGYGYTFGSGTRLTVV.

The chain couples TRBV6-5 to TRBJ2-7, with D perhaps matching TRBD1 or TRBD2 (5 bases each). Germline V lookup: CDR1 MNHEY, CDR2 SVGAGI. The CDR3 is 13 residues long. Trimming left V 8 bases short and J 3 bases short, with 14 bases between. The CDR3 loop is CASGRDGFYEQYF. CDR3 coding DNA: TGTGCCAGCGGACGGGACGGTTTCTACGAGCAGTACTTC.

Here the CDR3 reads CASPTDSSSGNTIYF. The CDR3 bases are TGTGCCAGTCCAACAGACTCGAGCTCTGGAAACACCATATATTTT. V gene TRBV19 combines with J gene TRBJ1-3; D unresolved. Trimming pared 8 bases from V and 0 bases from J, leaving 14 bases between. CDR1 and CDR2 (germline): LNHDA, SQIVND (reference sequence). The length of the CDR3 is 15 residues.

Worth noting for this clone: The sample has other DNA sequences that encode this CDR3 too. The V and J genes are TRBV9 and TRBJ2-7; D may be TRBD2 (6 bases). Trimming took off 0 bases at V and 1 base at J, with 8 bases between the two ends. This CDR3 is built from 14 residues. Germline V gene sequence: CDR1 SGDLS, CDR2 YYNGEE. CDR3 sequence: CASSVGAGSYEQYF. CDR3 coding DNA: TGTGCCAGCAGCGTAGGGGCGGGATCCTACGAGCAGTACTTC. Drawing the rest from reference TRBV9 and TRBJ2-7, the complete variable domain is DSGVTQTPKHLITATGQRVTLRCSPRSGDLSVYWYQQSLDQGLQFLIQYYNGEERAKGNILERFSAQQFPDLHSELNLSSLELGDSALYFCASSVGAGSYEQYFGPGTRLTVT.

This clone was detected only a few times. J is TRBJ1-4 and V is TRBV19, with 9 bases lining up with TRBD1. In germline, CDR1 is LNHDA, CDR2 SQIVND (reference sequence). The CDR3 contains 13 residues. V shed 7 bases and J 12 bases; nucleotides not matched to a gene: 9. The CDR3 reads CASNHRGRSELFF. The DNA of the CDR3 is TGTGCCAGTAACCACAGGGGGCGCTCAGAACTGTTTTTT.

This rearrangement joins TRBV28 to TRBJ2-1; D perhaps matches TRBD2 (6 bases). Germline loops: CDR1 MDHEN, CDR2 SYDVKM. The CDR3 is 17 residues long. V dropped 4 bases and J dropped 5 bases, with 21 bases sitting between them. The CDR3 spells CASSSPSAGSGDNEQFF. The CDR3 nucleotides are TGTGCCAGCAGTTCCCCTTCAGCGGGTAGTGGGGACAATGAGCAGTTCTTC.

V usage is TRBV7-8 and J usage is TRBJ2-1; D perhaps matches TRBD2 (6 bases). The CDR3 contains 14 residues. The germline CDR1 and CDR2 sequences are SGHVS and FQNEAQ. V gave up 8 bases and J gave up 3 bases, with 14 bases separating them. Here the CDR3 DNA reads TGTGCCAGCTACGTGCGGGGCCTCTACAATGAGCAGTTCTTC. Its protein is CASYVRGLYNEQFF.